This entry describes one TCR beta chain. These data come from a study of blood T cell repertoires in COVID-19. Across the whole study: Nucleic acid was either cDNA or gDNA, and it came from T cells, B-cell-depleted T cells, or PBMCs.

Measured with immunoSEQ multiplex PCR; TCRdb has only the in-frame clones, and not every one. The sample has about 60,000 clones; 80% to 90% are singletons. Germline CDR1 MGHRA, CDR2 YSYEKL. The CDR3 spans 15 residues. V was clipped by 4 bases and J by 5 bases; unmatched bases: 8. This receptor was identified in a man aged 35 to 55 with acute or convalescent COVID-19. This chain connects TRBV4-1 to TRBJ2-5, with 9 positions matching TRBD1. Material for sequencing was peripheral blood. The CDR3 is CASSLIGTGTETQYF. The CDR3 nucleotides are TGCGCCAGCAGCCTTATTGGGACAGGGACGGAGACCCAGTACTTC.